This record concerns one T cell receptor beta chain sequence. Sequencing was performed with immunoSEQ multiplex PCR; in TCRdb, only in-frame clones are kept and a portion is missing. The sample includes roughly 88,000 clones, 92% of them seen just once. The germline CDR1 and CDR2 sequences are MGHRA and YSYEKL. V dropped 1 base and J dropped 6; count of bases not matched to a gene: 3. This CDR3 comprises 14 residues. These data belong to a study of T cell changes during pregnancy in multiple sclerosis. The TCR was taken from a female donor with multiple sclerosis, enrolled in a pregnancy study. The sequencing used peripheral blood, collected in the first trimester of pregnancy. This rearrangement joins TRBV4-1 to TRBJ2-1; 7 bases are shared with TRBD1. CDR3 in amino acids: CASSQGPGGNEQFF. In DNA, the CDR3 is TGCGCCAGCAGCCAAGGTCCAGGGGGCAATGAGCAGTTCTTC.